A selection of T cell receptor beta chains follows, all from one sample in a study of cytomegalovirus exposure and HLA in healthy donors. Only in-frame clones appear in the TCRdb table, and some are missing; sequencing was by immunoSEQ multiplex PCR. This table has 180,000 or so clones, over 75% appearing once. Sequenced input: PBMCs. The receptor source for this set is a man between 18 and 35 years old in good health and CMV-seropositive. Both conserved end residues are part of each CDR3. The D gene is left open where the match is weak.

cdr3_length,v_call,j_call,d_call,cdr3_aa,cdr3_nt
14,TRBV2,TRBJ2-7,-,CASSAGQFFYEQYF,TGTGCCAGCAGTGCTGGACAGTTCTTTTACGAGCAGTACTTC
14,TRBV5-1,TRBJ1-1,TRBD1,CASRLTGASTEAFF,TGCGCCAGCAGGTTGACAGGGGCGAGTACTGAAGCTTTCTTT
16,TRBV7-9,TRBJ1-1,-,CASSSSGATLGAEAFF,TGTGCCAGCAGCTCTTCAGGGGCTACCCTTGGGGCTGAAGCTTTCTTT
15,TRBV4-3,TRBJ1-2,-,CASSQGFSGNYGYTF,TGCGCCAGCAGCCAAGGGTTTTCAGGGAACTATGGCTACACCTTC
13,TRBV6-1,TRBJ1-1,TRBD1,CASRTGVNTEAFF,TGTGCCAGCAGGACAGGGGTGAACACTGAAGCTTTCTTT
14,TRBV6-5,TRBJ2-3,-,CASSSGTSTDTQYF,TGTGCCAGCAGCTCCGGGACTAGCACAGATACGCAGTATTTT
12,TRBV7-9,TRBJ2-7,-,CASSRPGYEQYF,TGTGCCAGCAGCCGCCCAGGTTACGAGCAGTACTTC
14,TRBV6-5,TRBJ2-2,-,CAIRQGGNTGELFF,TGTGCCATTCGACAGGGAGGTAACACCGGGGAGCTGTTTTTT
15,TRBV5-6,TRBJ1-1,TRBD1,CASSTLTGMYTEAFF,TGTGCCAGCAGCACCCTGACAGGGATGTACACTGAAGCTTTCTTT
15,TRBV6-5,TRBJ2-2,TRBD2,CASTAGTSGTGELFF,TGTGCCAGCACAGCCGGGACTAGCGGCACCGGGGAGCTGTTTTTT
13,TRBV29-1,TRBJ2-7,-,CSVEDTGFGEQYF,TGCAGCGTTGAAGATACAGGGTTCGGCGAGCAGTACTTC
15,TRBV19,TRBJ1-4,-,CASRDTGSWDEKLFF,TGTGCCAGTAGGGATACAGGGTCCTGGGATGAAAAACTGTTTTTT
15,TRBV7-2,TRBJ2-1,TRBD2,CASSARILASGEQFF,TGTGCCAGCAGCGCTAGAATACTAGCGTCCGGTGAGCAGTTCTTC
16,TRBV7-3,TRBJ2-2,-,CASSSKAGPNTGELFF,TGTGCCAGCAGCTCGAAGGCGGGGCCTAACACCGGGGAGCTGTTTTTT
21,TRBV4-1,TRBJ1-4,TRBD1,CAIVLNHQGTVRLRGNEKLFF,TGCGCCATCGTACTAAACCACCAAGGGACAGTTCGACTTAGGGGAAATGAAAAACTGTTTTTT
17,TRBV7-6,TRBJ2-5,-,CASSSSFYPGTQETQYF,TGTGCCAGCAGCTCGTCCTTCTATCCGGGTACCCAAGAGACCCAGTACTTC
15,TRBV18,TRBJ2-7,TRBD2,CASSPPTSGGAAQYF,TGTGCCAGCTCACCGCCCACTAGCGGGGGGGCGGCGCAGTACTTC
14,TRBV6-5,TRBJ2-5,TRBD1,CASSSTGGGQTQYF,TGTGCCAGCAGTTCGACAGGGGGCGGGCAGACCCAGTACTTC
13,TRBV7-6,TRBJ2-7,-,CASSLAGGGEQYF,TGTGCCAGCAGCTTAGCGGGAGGGGGAGAGCAGTACTTC
16,TRBV5-1,TRBJ1-3,TRBD1,CASSLFGQVSGNTIYF,TGCGCCAGCAGCTTGTTCGGACAGGTCTCTGGAAACACCATATATTTT
14,TRBV5-1,TRBJ2-1,-,CASRGTLANNEQFF,TGCGCCAGCCGGGGGACTCTAGCGAACAATGAGCAGTTCTTC